This T cell receptor (beta chain) was retrieved from a study of a mutant IDH1 vaccine in newly diagnosed glioma. For the study at large: Administration of eight vaccinations to patients took place in weeks 1, 3, 5, 7, 11, 15, 19, 23. Patients began vaccination 4-6 weeks after radiotherapy alone, or with temozolomide cycles. Patients got radiotherapy, temozolomide, or both beforehand, and most got both.

Note on this clone: Antigen: not known. Other DNA sequences in the sample encode the same CDR3.

The repertoire was sequenced with immunoSEQ multiplex PCR; TCRdb's copy has only in-frame clones and lacks some. The sample lists tens of thousands of clones, 70% occurring once. V dropped 1 base and J dropped 5 bases, with 2 bases sitting between them. Germline-derived CDR1 and CDR2 are SQVTM and ANQGSEA. The CDR3 sequence is 10 residues long. Time point specified: week 11, during vaccination. Vaccinated patients received 300 ug of mutant IDH1 20-mer peptide per dose, with topical imiquimod. Donor diagnoses consisted of new WHO grade 3 or 4 IDH1-mutant, ATRX-lost astrocytomas. V gene TRBV29-1 combines with J gene TRBJ1-2; D is unclear. The receptor was derived from a young man with glioma. Some clones in this sample may be carry-over from other donors' samples. The starting material was peripheral blood mononuclear cells (PBMCs), obtained from a glioma patient whose treatment included an IDH1 peptide vaccine. CDR3 amino acids: CSVEGYGYTF. The CDR3 region has the DNA TGCAGCGTTGAAGGGTATGGCTACACCTTC.